This TCR beta chain emerged from a study of beta chain features in type 1 diabetes. As for the study in general: Similarity in age, gender and cell yields was seen between patients and healthy donors.

Regarding this clone: What it recognizes is unknown.

Since all of the isolated RNA was reverse transcribed, expressed TCRB transcripts were what got sequenced. Assay: immunoSEQ multiplex PCR; the TCRdb copy retains only in-frame clones and omits some. Of roughly 150,000 clones in the sample, roughly 60% are singletons; the top ten hold about 0.091%. Study-level findings and limits: In every one of the four CD4+ subsets, TCRB CDR3s were moderately but significantly shorter in Type 1 diabetes patients. Lower insertion and higher deletion counts appeared at VDJ junctions in type 1 diabetes patients. Naive, central memory and Treg TCRB repertoires seemed to resemble each other more closely in patients than they did in healthy donors.

CD45RO/CCR7/CD25/CD127/CD95/CD27 separated CD4+ naive, central memory, regulatory and stem cell-like memory cells by sorting. The source material was naive CD4+ T cells from blood. The sequence was obtained from a man younger than 45 with type 1 diabetes.

The CDR3 region has the DNA TGTGCCAGCAGCTTAGATCCCGGCGATACGCAGTATTTT. It specifies CASSLDPGDTQYF. This chain connects TRBV7-2 to TRBJ2-3; D not resolved. Germline lookup yields CDR1 SGHTA and CDR2 FQGNSA. V lost 1 base and J lost 6, with 8 bases in between. This CDR3 is built from 13 residues.